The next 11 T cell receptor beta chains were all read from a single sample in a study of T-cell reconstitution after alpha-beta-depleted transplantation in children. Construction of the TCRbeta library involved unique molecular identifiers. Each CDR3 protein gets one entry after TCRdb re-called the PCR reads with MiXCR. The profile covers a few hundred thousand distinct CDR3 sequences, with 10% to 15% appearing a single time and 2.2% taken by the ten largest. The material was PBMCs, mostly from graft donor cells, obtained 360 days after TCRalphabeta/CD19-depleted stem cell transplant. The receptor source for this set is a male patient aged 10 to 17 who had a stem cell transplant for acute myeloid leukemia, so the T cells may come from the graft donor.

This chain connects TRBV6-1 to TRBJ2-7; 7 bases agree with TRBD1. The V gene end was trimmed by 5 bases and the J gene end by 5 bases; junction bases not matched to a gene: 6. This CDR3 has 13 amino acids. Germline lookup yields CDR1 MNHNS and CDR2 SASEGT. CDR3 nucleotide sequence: TGTGCCAGCAGTCGCGACAGGGCCCACGAGCAGTACTTC. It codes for CASSRDRAHEQYF.

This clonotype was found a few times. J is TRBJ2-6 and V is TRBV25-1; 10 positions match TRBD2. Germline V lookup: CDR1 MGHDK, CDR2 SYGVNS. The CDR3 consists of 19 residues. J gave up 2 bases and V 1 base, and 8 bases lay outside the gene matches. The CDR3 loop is CASSEWAASGSPGANVLTF. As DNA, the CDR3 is TGTGCCAGCAGTGAATGGGCAGCTAGCGGGAGTCCTGGGGCCAACGTCCTGACTTTC.

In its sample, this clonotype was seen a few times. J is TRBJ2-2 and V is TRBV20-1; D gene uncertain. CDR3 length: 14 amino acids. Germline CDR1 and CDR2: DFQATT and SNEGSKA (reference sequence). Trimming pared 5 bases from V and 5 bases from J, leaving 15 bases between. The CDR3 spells CSAASRTRTGELFF. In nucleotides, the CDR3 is TGCAGTGCTGCTAGTAGGACGCGAACCGGGGAGCTGTTTTTT.

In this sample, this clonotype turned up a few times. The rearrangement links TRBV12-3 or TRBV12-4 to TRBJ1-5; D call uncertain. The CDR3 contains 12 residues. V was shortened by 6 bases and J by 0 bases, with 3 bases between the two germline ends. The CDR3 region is CASRLSNQPQHF. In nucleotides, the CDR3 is TGTGCCAGCAGGCTTAGCAATCAGCCCCAGCATTTT.

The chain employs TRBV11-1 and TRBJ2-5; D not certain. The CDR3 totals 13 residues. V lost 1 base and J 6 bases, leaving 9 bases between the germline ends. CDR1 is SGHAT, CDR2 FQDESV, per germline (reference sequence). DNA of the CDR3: TGTGCCAGCAGCTTAGGGATTAAGAAGACCCAGTACTTC. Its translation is CASSLGIKKTQYF.

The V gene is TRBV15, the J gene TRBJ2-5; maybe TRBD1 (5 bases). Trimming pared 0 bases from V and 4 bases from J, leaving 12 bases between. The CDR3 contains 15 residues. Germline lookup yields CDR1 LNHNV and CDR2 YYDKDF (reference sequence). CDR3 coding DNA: TGTGCCACCAGCAGAGAGCAGGGCTGGGTAGAGACCCAGTACTTC. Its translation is CATSREQGWVETQYF. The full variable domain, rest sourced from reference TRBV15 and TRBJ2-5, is DAMVIQNPRYQVTQFGKPVTLSCSQTLNHNVMYWYQQKSSQAPKLLFHYYDKDFNNEADTPDNFQSRRPNTSFCFLDIRSPGLGDTAMYLCATSREQGWVETQYFGPGTRLLVL.

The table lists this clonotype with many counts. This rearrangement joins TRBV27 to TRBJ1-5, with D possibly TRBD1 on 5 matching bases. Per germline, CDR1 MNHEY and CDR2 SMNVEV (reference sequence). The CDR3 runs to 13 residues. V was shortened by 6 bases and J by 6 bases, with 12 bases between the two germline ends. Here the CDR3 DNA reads TGTGCCAGCAGGGGGTCGGGGGGTCAGCCCCAGCATTTT. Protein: CASRGSGGQPQHF.

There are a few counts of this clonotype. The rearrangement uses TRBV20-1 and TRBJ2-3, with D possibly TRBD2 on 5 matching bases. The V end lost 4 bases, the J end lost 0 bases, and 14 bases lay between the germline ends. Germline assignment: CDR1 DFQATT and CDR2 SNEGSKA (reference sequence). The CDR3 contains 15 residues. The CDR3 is CSATGERTSTDTQYF. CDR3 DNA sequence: TGCAGTGCTACCGGAGAGCGGACTAGCACAGATACGCAGTATTTT.

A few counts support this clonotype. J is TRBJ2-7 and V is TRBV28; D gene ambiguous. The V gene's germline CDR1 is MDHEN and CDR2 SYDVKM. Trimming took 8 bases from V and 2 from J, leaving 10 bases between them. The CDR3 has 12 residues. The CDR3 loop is CASLRSTYEQYF. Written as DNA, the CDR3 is TGTGCCAGCTTGCGCTCCACCTACGAGCAGTACTTC. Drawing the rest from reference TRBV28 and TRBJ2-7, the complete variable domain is DVKVTQSSRYLVKRTGEKVFLECVQDMDHENMFWYRQDPGLGLRLIYFSYDVKMKEKGDIPEGYSVSREKKERFSLILESASTNQTSMYLCASLRSTYEQYFGPGTRLTVT.

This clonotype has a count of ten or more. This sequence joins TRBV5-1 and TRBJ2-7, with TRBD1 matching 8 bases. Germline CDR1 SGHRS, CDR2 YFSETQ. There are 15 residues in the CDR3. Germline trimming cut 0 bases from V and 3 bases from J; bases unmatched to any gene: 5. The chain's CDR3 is CASSLAWTGSYEQYF. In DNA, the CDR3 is TGCGCCAGCAGCTTGGCCTGGACAGGGAGCTACGAGCAGTACTTC.

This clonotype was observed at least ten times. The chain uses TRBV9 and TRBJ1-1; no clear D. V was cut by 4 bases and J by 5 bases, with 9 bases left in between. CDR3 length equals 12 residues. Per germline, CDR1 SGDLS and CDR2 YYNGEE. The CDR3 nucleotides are TGTGCCAGCAGCCCCTTATTGACTGAAGCTTTCTTT. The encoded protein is CASSPLLTEAFF. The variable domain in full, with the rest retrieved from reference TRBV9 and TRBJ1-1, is DSGVTQTPKHLITATGQRVTLRCSPRSGDLSVYWYQQSLDQGLQFLIQYYNGEERAKGNILERFSAQQFPDLHSELNLSSLELGDSALYFCASSPLLTEAFFGQGTRLTVV.